This is a list of T cell receptor beta chains from one sample in a study of OX40 agonist ivuxolimab in advanced cancers. Using immunoSEQ multiplex PCR, the repertoire was profiled, and TCRdb retains in-frame clones only, with some absent. The table lists under 80,000 clones, around 86% of them singletons. This sample comprised CD4+ or CD8+ T cells sorted from blood, obtained in a trial of the OX40 agonist ivuxolimab. The receptors were sampled from an adult with an advanced solid tumor such as melanoma, head and neck, liver or kidney cancer. CDR3s include the opening cysteine and the closing phenylalanine or tryptophan.

CDR3aa	j_gene	v_gene
CASRPGTANYGYTF	TRBJ1-2	TRBV28
CASSQARPGSGANVLTF	TRBJ2-6	TRBV14
CASSQGSGMNTEAFF	TRBJ1-1	TRBV4-2
CASSLNRGPNEKLFF	TRBJ1-4	TRBV11-3
CSVEEGEYEQYF	TRBJ2-7	TRBV29-1
CASSIASGVDADTQYF	TRBJ2-3	TRBV19
CASSPHTSSEQFF	TRBJ2-1	TRBV28
CASSPFGNSGNTIYF	TRBJ1-3	TRBV4-3
CASSYEVTNTEAFF	TRBJ1-1	TRBV6-6
CASSLRLGGQPQHF	TRBJ1-5	TRBV5-6
CATSRDSRGVNEKLFF	TRBJ1-4	TRBV15
CASSEGLGPQETQYF	TRBJ2-5	TRBV6-1
CASSEGQDNYGYTF	TRBJ1-2	TRBV2
CASSLVSPAGTEAFF	TRBJ1-1	TRBV28
CASSPGQGALTEAFF	TRBJ1-1	TRBV4-2
CASSIMGASAYEQYF	TRBJ2-7	TRBV19
CASSLVRGRTEAFF	TRBJ1-1	TRBV13
CASSPRTGDADTQYF	TRBJ2-3	TRBV18
CSVEAGGGRTEAFF	TRBJ1-1	TRBV29-1